The rows below give T cell receptor beta chains drawn from one sample of a study of shared clonotypes between healthy human individuals. Repertoires were generated with immunoSEQ multiplex PCR, while TCRdb's copy carries only in-frame clones and drops some. Of some 2.1 million clones listed, over 85% are singletons. Material: naive CD8+ T cells from PBMCs. The receptors here all came from a young man in good health. Some clones in this sample may be carry-over from other donors' samples. Both conserved end residues are part of each CDR3. The order of the fields is J gene, V gene, CDR3 protein.

j_gene: TRBJ2-7
v_gene: TRBV28
CDR3aa: CASSPIRDASYEQYF

j_gene: TRBJ1-1
v_gene: TRBV29-1
CDR3aa: CSVEGDHTEAFF

j_gene: TRBJ2-5
v_gene: TRBV28
CDR3aa: CASSLKTALETQYF

j_gene: TRBJ1-5
v_gene: TRBV6-5
CDR3aa: CASRNGGTNQPQHF

j_gene: TRBJ1-1
v_gene: TRBV18
CDR3aa: CASSGTGDTEAFF

j_gene: TRBJ2-1
v_gene: TRBV2
CDR3aa: CASRGGTSLNEQFF

j_gene: TRBJ2-4
v_gene: TRBV7-9
CDR3aa: CASSSGLAGGAVQYF

j_gene: TRBJ1-4
v_gene: TRBV6-6
CDR3aa: CASSYGQYPQKLFF

j_gene: TRBJ1-2
v_gene: TRBV7-8
CDR3aa: CASSLGFGTGTNYGYTF

j_gene: TRBJ1-4
v_gene: TRBV28
CDR3aa: CASSLAQDNEKLFF